The TCR beta chain under discussion was sequenced for a study of CD8 T cells in Susac syndrome. V lost 7 bases to trimming and J lost 5 bases, with 15 bases between them. CDR3 length equals 14 residues. From blood CD8+ and CD4+ T cells, TCR beta sequences were generated. In the multiple sclerosis control group, patients were treatment-naive and had stable or active relapsing-remitting disease. A quantity of about 0.45 to 1 ug RNA underwent reverse transcription using random hexamers. TCRdb called the immunoSEQ multiplex PCR reads again in MiXCR, with one record for every CDR3 protein. The table has approximately 150,000 distinct CDR3 sequences, roughly 94% seen once.

V gene TRBV12-3 or TRBV12-4 combines with J gene TRBJ2-1; D not certain. Sequenced: CD4+ T cells from PBMCs. The origin of this receptor is a human donor with multiple sclerosis. This chain's CDR3 is CASTRRRVDNEQFF. The CDR3 DNA is TGTGCCAGCACCCGACGACGCGTCGACAATGAGCAGTTCTTC.